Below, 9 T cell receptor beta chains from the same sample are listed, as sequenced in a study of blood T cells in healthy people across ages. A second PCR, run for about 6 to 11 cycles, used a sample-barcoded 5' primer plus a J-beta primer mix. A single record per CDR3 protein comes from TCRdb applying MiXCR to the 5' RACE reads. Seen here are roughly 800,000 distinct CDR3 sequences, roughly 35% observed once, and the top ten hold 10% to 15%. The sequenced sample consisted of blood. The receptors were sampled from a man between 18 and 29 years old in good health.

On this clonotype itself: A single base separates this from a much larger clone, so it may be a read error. The CDR3 here is CSAGTSGGADTQYF. Here the CDR3 DNA reads TGCAGTGCTGGGACTAGCGGGGGCGCAGATACGCAGTATTTT. The chain employs TRBV20-1 and TRBJ2-3; 14 bases match TRBD2. CDR1 is DFQATT, CDR2 SNEGSKA, per germline (reference sequence). CDR3 length: 14 amino acids. With 5 bases clipped from V and 4 bases from J, the junction kept 2 bases outside the gene matches.

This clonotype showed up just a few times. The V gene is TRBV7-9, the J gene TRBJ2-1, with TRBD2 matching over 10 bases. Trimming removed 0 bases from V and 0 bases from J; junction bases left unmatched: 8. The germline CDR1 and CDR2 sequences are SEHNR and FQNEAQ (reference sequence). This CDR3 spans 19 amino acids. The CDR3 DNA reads TGTGCCAGCAGCTTAGCCGGGGCTAGCGGGGGATTCTCCTACAATGAGCAGTTCTTC. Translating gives CASSLAGASGGFSYNEQFF.

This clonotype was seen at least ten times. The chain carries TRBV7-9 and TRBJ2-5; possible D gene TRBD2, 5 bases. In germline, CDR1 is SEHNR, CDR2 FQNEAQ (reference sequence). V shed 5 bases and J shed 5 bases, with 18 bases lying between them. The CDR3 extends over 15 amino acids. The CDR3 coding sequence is TGTGCCAGCAGCGCCGAGGTTTATCGGAGGGAGACCCAGTACTTC. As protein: CASSAEVYRRETQYF.

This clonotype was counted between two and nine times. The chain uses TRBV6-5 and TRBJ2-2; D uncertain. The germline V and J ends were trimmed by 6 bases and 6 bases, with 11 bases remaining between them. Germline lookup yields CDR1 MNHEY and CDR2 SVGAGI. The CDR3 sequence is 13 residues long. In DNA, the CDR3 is TGTGCCAGCAGATCGAACCCCCCCGGGGAGCTGTTTTTT. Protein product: CASRSNPPGELFF.

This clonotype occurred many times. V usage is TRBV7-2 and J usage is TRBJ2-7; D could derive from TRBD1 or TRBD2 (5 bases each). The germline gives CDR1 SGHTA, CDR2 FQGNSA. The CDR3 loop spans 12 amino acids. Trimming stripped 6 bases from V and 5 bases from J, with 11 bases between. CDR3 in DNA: TGTGCCAGCAGTTCCAGGGAGCACGAGCAGTACTTC. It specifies CASSSREHEQYF. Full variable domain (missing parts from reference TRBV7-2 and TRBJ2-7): GAGVSQSPSNKVTEKGKDVELRCDPISGHTALYWYRQSLGQGLEFLIYFQGNSAPDKSGLPSDRFSAERTGGSVSTLTIQRTQQEDSAVYLCASSSREHEQYFGPGTRLTVT.

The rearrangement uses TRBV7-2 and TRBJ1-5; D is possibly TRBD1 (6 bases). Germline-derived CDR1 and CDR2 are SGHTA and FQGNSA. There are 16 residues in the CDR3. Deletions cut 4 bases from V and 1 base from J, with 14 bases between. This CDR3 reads CASSSQPGHSNQPQHF. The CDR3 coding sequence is TGTGCCAGCAGCTCCCAACCGGGACACAGCAATCAGCCCCAGCATTTT.

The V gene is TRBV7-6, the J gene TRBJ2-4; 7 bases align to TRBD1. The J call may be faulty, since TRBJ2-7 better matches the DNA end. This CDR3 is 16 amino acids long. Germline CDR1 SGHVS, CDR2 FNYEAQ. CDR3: CASSLHFRTGNYEQYF. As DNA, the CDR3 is TGTGCCAGCAGCTTACACTTCAGGACAGGCAACTACGAGCAGTACTTC.

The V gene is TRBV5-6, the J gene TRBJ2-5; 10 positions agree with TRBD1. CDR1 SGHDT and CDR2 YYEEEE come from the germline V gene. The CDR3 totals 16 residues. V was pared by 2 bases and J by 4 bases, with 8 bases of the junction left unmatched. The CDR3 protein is CASSLPGQGTSETQYF. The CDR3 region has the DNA TGTGCCAGCAGCTTACCGGGACAGGGGACTTCAGAGACCCAGTACTTC. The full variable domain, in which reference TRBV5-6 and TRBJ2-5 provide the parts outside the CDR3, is DAGVTQSPTHLIKTRGQQVTLRCSPKSGHDTVSWYQQALGQGPQFIFQYYEEEERQRGNFPDRFSGHQFPNYSSELNVNALLLGDSALYLCASSLPGQGTSETQYFGPGTRLLVL.

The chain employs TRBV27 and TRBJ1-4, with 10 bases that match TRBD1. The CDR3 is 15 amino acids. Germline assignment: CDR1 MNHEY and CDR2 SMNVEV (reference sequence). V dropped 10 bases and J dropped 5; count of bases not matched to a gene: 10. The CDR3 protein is CATRDRGRVNEKLFF. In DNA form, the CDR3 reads TGTGCCACCCGAGACAGGGGGCGCGTCAATGAAAAACTGTTTTTT.